Listed below are T cell receptor beta chains from one sample, sequenced in a study of blood T cell repertoires in COVID-19. The data were produced by immunoSEQ multiplex PCR, yet TCRdb's version contains in-frame clones alone and is incomplete. The table records under 80,000 clones, 86% of them present only once. Sequenced: peripheral blood. The receptors were sampled from an elderly man in a cohort sampled during active COVID-19. Each CDR3 is given with its conserved first and last residue. The order of the fields is D gene, J gene, V gene, clone size, CDR3 protein, CDR3 DNA. A D gene is named only where the DNA matches it firmly. The size of a clone is reported for some rows only, either as once, few or many, or as a class for expanded clones.

D: TRBD1; J: TRBJ1-2; V: TRBV6-5; size: NA; CDR3: CASSDRGRIYGYTF; DNA: TGTGCCAGCAGCGACAGGGGGCGCATATACGGCTACACCTTC
D: NA; J: TRBJ1-2; V: TRBV29-1; size: NA; CDR3: CSVSGISNYGYTF; DNA: TGCAGCGTCTCAGGGATTTCTAACTATGGCTACACCTTC
D: NA; J: TRBJ2-6; V: TRBV3-1/TRBV3-2; size: NA; CDR3: CASSQAGSGANVLTF; DNA: TGTGCCAGCAGCCAAGCAGGGTCTGGGGCCAACGTCCTGACTTTC
D: NA; J: TRBJ1-3; V: TRBV2; size: NA; CDR3: CASSDREYSGNTIYF; DNA: TGTGCCAGCAGTGATAGAGAATACTCTGGAAACACCATATATTTT
D: TRBD1; J: TRBJ2-3; V: TRBV6-2/TRBV6-3; size: NA; CDR3: CASSRTGESSTDTQYF; DNA: TGTGCCAGCAGCCGGACAGGGGAGAGCAGCACAGATACGCAGTATTTT
D: TRBD1; J: TRBJ1-2; V: TRBV24-1; size: NA; CDR3: CATSESGTASGRNGYTF; DNA: TGTGCCACCAGTGAATCCGGGACAGCATCTGGCCGGAATGGCTACACCTTC
D: NA; J: TRBJ2-5; V: TRBV2; size: NA; CDR3: CASSERRGQETQYF; DNA: TGTGCCAGCAGTGAACGGCGGGGCCAAGAGACCCAGTACTTC
D: NA; J: TRBJ1-1; V: TRBV3-1/TRBV3-2; size: NA; CDR3: CASSQGRNTEAFF; DNA: TGTGCCAGCAGCCAAGGCAGGAACACTGAAGCTTTCTTT
D: NA; J: TRBJ1-1; V: TRBV28; size: NA; CDR3: CASWSLTNTEAFF; DNA: TGTGCCAGCTGGAGTCTGACGAACACTGAAGCTTTCTTT
D: TRBD1; J: TRBJ1-4; V: TRBV2; size: NA; CDR3: CAGGTALEKLFF; DNA: TGTGCCGGCGGGACAGCCCTTGAAAAACTGTTTTTT
D: NA; J: TRBJ1-1; V: TRBV6-5; size: NA; CDR3: CASRGGEEENTEAFF; DNA: TGTGCCAGCAGGGGGGGGGAGGAGGAGAACACTGAAGCTTTCTTT
D: NA; J: TRBJ2-5; V: TRBV28; size: NA; CDR3: CASSPIGLDQETQYF; DNA: TGTGCCAGCAGTCCCATCGGGTTGGACCAAGAGACCCAGTACTTC
D: NA; J: TRBJ2-6; V: TRBV11-2; size: NA; CDR3: CASTLRGQFSSGANVLTF; DNA: TGTGCCAGCACCCTAAGAGGACAGTTTAGCTCTGGGGCCAACGTCCTGACTTTC
D: TRBD2; J: TRBJ2-3; V: TRBV13; size: few; CDR3: CASSPERSGGLDTQYF; DNA: TGTGCCAGCAGTCCAGAACGGAGCGGGGGGTTGGATACGCAGTATTTT
D: NA; J: TRBJ2-1; V: TRBV19; size: NA; CDR3: CASSPGWGDEQFF; DNA: TGTGCCAGTAGCCCAGGGTGGGGGGATGAGCAGTTCTTC
D: NA; J: TRBJ1-1; V: TRBV7-9; size: NA; CDR3: CASGGQNTEAFF; DNA: TGTGCCAGCGGCGGGCAGAACACTGAAGCTTTCTTT
D: NA; J: TRBJ1-2; V: TRBV7-2; size: NA; CDR3: CASVRSRDELYGYTF; DNA: TGTGCCAGCGTTCGCTCGCGGGACGAACTCTATGGCTACACCTTC
D: NA; J: TRBJ1-5; V: TRBV4-2; size: once; CDR3: CASSPRTGQNQPQHF; DNA: TGTGCCAGCAGCCCGCGAACAGGGCAAAATCAGCCCCAGCATTTT
D: TRBD1; J: TRBJ1-1; V: TRBV2; size: NA; CDR3: CASSDNRDSTEAFF; DNA: TGTGCCAGCAGTGATAACCGGGACAGCACTGAAGCTTTCTTT
D: TRBD1; J: TRBJ2-7; V: TRBV18; size: NA; CDR3: CASSQTGGSYEQYF; DNA: TGTGCCAGCTCACAGACAGGGGGCTCCTACGAGCAGTACTTC
D: TRBD1; J: TRBJ2-3; V: TRBV6-5; size: NA; CDR3: CASRRTGGTDTQYF; DNA: TGTGCCAGCAGACGAACAGGGGGCACAGATACGCAGTATTTT
D: NA; J: TRBJ1-4; V: TRBV25-1; size: NA; CDR3: CASSAPGLNEKLFF; DNA: TGTGCCAGCAGTGCGCCAGGGCTTAATGAAAAACTGTTTTTT
D: NA; J: TRBJ1-4; V: TRBV5-1; size: NA; CDR3: CASSPSGSEKLFF; DNA: TGCGCCAGCAGCCCGTCGGGTTCGGAAAAACTGTTTTTT
D: NA; J: TRBJ2-2; V: TRBV7-8; size: NA; CDR3: CASSLALQDTGELFF; DNA: TGTGCCAGCAGCTTAGCACTCCAAGACACCGGGGAGCTGTTTTTT
D: TRBD1; J: TRBJ2-3; V: TRBV2; size: NA; CDR3: CASSRDRGTDTQYF; DNA: TGTGCCAGCAGTCGGGACAGGGGCACAGATACGCAGTATTTT
D: TRBD1; J: TRBJ2-3; V: TRBV3-1/TRBV3-2; size: NA; CDR3: CASSPRDRNTDTQYF; DNA: TGTGCCAGCAGCCCCCGGGACAGAAACACAGATACGCAGTATTTT
D: NA; J: TRBJ1-5; V: TRBV6-5; size: NA; CDR3: CASSYDSGGQPQHF; DNA: TGTGCCAGCAGTTACGACTCCGGGGGACAGCCCCAGCATTTT
D: TRBD1; J: TRBJ1-1; V: TRBV7-9; size: NA; CDR3: CASSERPTGVNTEAFF; DNA: TGTGCCAGCAGCGAACGCCCCACAGGGGTGAACACTGAAGCTTTCTTT
D: TRBD2; J: TRBJ2-3; V: TRBV5-6; size: few; CDR3: CASSMVYGGAGTDTQYF; DNA: TGTGCCAGCAGCATGGTCTACGGGGGGGCCGGCACAGATACGCAGTATTTT
D: TRBD1; J: TRBJ2-7; V: TRBV29-1; size: NA; CDR3: CSVDGQGYEQYF; DNA: TGCAGCGTTGACGGACAGGGCTACGAGCAGTACTTC
D: TRBD2; J: TRBJ2-1; V: TRBV5-4; size: NA; CDR3: CASSLVLADVEAQFF; DNA: TGTGCCAGCAGCTTGGTACTAGCGGACGTTGAGGCGCAGTTCTTC
D: TRBD2; J: TRBJ2-7; V: TRBV27; size: NA; CDR3: CASRSGLAGRWYF; DNA: TGTGCCAGCAGATCGGGACTAGCGGGGAGGTGGTACTTC
D: TRBD2; J: TRBJ2-1; V: TRBV19; size: NA; CDR3: CASSNGLAGRSSYNEQFF; DNA: TGTGCCAGTAGTAATGGACTAGCGGGGAGAAGCTCCTACAATGAGCAGTTCTTC
D: TRBD1; J: TRBJ1-2; V: TRBV29-1; size: NA; CDR3: CSVRTGGVGYGYTF; DNA: TGCAGCGTACGCACAGGGGGCGTGGGCTATGGCTACACCTTC
D: TRBD2; J: TRBJ2-3; V: TRBV6-5; size: once; CDR3: CASRRGGSGDTQYF; DNA: TGTGCCAGCAGACGGGGGGGCAGTGGAGATACGCAGTATTTT
D: TRBD2; J: TRBJ2-1; V: TRBV28; size: NA; CDR3: CASSPGTSGYNEQFF; DNA: TGTGCCAGCAGTCCAGGGACTAGCGGATACAATGAGCAGTTCTTC
D: NA; J: TRBJ2-5; V: TRBV5-5; size: NA; CDR3: CASSLTGIPYQETQYF; DNA: TGTGCCAGCAGCTTGACAGGGATCCCGTACCAAGAGACCCAGTACTTC
D: NA; J: TRBJ2-1; V: TRBV19; size: NA; CDR3: CASSPRAGSSYNEQFF; DNA: TGTGCCAGTAGTCCCAGGGCGGGGTCCTCCTACAATGAGCAGTTCTTC
D: NA; J: TRBJ2-1; V: TRBV3-1/TRBV3-2; size: NA; CDR3: CASSQDSGNEQFF; DNA: TGTGCCAGCAGCCAAGATTCAGGGAATGAGCAGTTCTTC
D: NA; J: TRBJ2-5; V: TRBV5-1; size: NA; CDR3: CASSTQGIGETQYF; DNA: TGCGCCAGCAGCACACAGGGAATCGGGGAGACCCAGTACTTC
D: NA; J: TRBJ1-1; V: TRBV7-2; size: NA; CDR3: CASSLDQGLEAFF; DNA: TGTGCCAGCAGCTTAGACCAGGGGTTGGAAGCTTTCTTT
D: NA; J: TRBJ1-1; V: TRBV28; size: NA; CDR3: CASSLLRAEAFF; DNA: TGTGCCAGCAGCCTCCTACGGGCTGAAGCTTTCTTT
D: TRBD2; J: TRBJ2-7; V: TRBV3-1/TRBV3-2; size: NA; CDR3: CASSPGGGFFSEQYF; DNA: TGTGCCAGCAGCCCAGGCGGGGGTTTCTTTAGCGAGCAGTACTTC
D: TRBD1; J: TRBJ2-3; V: TRBV13; size: NA; CDR3: CATNRDREWDTQYF; DNA: TGTGCCACCAACCGGGACAGGGAGTGGGATACGCAGTATTTT
D: NA; J: TRBJ1-2; V: TRBV19; size: few; CDR3: CASSTAGTGPYGYTF; DNA: TGTGCCAGTAGTACCGCTGGTACAGGACCCTATGGCTACACCTTC
D: TRBD2; J: TRBJ2-4; V: TRBV6-5; size: once; CDR3: CASSYRGREGNIQYF; DNA: TGTGCCAGCAGTTACAGAGGTAGGGAGGGAAACATTCAGTACTTC
D: NA; J: TRBJ1-5; V: TRBV11-2; size: NA; CDR3: CASRRTDSGNQPQHF; DNA: TGTGCCAGCAGGAGGACAGATAGTGGTAATCAGCCCCAGCATTTT
D: TRBD2; J: TRBJ2-5; V: TRBV7-3; size: NA; CDR3: CASSLIAGGPQETQYF; DNA: TGTGCCAGCAGCTTGATAGCGGGGGGCCCCCAAGAGACCCAGTACTTC
D: NA; J: TRBJ2-7; V: TRBV25-1; size: NA; CDR3: CASSGVGVYEQYF; DNA: TGTGCCAGCAGTGGAGTAGGGGTCTACGAGCAGTACTTC
D: TRBD2; J: TRBJ2-5; V: TRBV2; size: NA; CDR3: CASLSEWGGAQYF; DNA: TGTGCCAGCCTCTCCGAGTGGGGGGGGGCCCAGTACTTC
D: TRBD1; J: TRBJ1-1; V: TRBV5-1; size: NA; CDR3: CASSLGQGETEAFF; DNA: TGCGCCAGCAGCTTGGGACAGGGGGAAACTGAAGCTTTCTTT
D: TRBD1; J: TRBJ1-4; V: TRBV14; size: NA; CDR3: CASSQAGTGGGKLFF; DNA: TGTGCCAGCAGCCAAGCCGGGACAGGTGGTGGAAAACTGTTTTTT
D: TRBD1; J: TRBJ1-2; V: TRBV19; size: NA; CDR3: CASSEDRSSYGYTF; DNA: TGTGCCAGTAGCGAGGACAGGAGCAGCTATGGCTACACCTTC
D: NA; J: TRBJ1-6; V: TRBV5-6; size: NA; CDR3: CASSFYSFWSPLHF; DNA: TGTGCCAGCAGCTTCTACTCATTTTGGTCACCCCTCCACTTT
D: TRBD1; J: TRBJ1-1; V: TRBV3-1/TRBV3-2; size: NA; CDR3: CASSQLGQANTEAFF; DNA: TGTGCCAGCAGCCAACTCGGACAGGCGAACACTGAAGCTTTCTTT